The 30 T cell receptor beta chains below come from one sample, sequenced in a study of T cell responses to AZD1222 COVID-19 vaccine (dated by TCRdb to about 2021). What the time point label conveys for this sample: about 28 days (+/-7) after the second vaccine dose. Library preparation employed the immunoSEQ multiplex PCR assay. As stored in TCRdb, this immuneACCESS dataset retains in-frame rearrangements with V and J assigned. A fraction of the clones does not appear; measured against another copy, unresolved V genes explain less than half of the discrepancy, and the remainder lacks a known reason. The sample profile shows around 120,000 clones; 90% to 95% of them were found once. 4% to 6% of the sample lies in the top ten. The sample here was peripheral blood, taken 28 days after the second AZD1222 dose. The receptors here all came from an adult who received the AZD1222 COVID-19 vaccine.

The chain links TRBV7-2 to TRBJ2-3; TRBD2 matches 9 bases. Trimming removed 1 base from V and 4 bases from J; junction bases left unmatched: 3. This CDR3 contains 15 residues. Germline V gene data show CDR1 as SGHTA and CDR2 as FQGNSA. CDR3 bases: TGTGCCAGCAGCTTAGTGGCGGGGGGGTCAGATACGCAGTATTTT. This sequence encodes CASSLVAGGSDTQYF.

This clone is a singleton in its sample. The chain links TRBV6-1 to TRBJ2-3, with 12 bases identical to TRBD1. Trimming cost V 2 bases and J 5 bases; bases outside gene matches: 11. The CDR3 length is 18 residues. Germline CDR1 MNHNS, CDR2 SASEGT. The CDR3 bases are TGTGCCAGCAGTGAAAGGGTGGGGACAGGGGGCTTTGGAGATACGCAGTATTTT. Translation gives CASSERVGTGGFGDTQYF.

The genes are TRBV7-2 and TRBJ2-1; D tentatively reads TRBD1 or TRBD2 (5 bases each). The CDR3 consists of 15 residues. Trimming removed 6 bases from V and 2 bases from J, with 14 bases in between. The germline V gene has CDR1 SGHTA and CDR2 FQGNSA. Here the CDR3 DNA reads TGTGCCAGCAGTGCCGGGACCACGACCTACAATGAGCAGTTCTTC. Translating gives CASSAGTTTYNEQFF.

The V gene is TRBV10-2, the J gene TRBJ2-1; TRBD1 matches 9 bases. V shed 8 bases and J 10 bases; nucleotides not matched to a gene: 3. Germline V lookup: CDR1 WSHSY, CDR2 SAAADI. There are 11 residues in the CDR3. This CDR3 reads CASRTGDEQFF. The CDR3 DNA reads TGCGCCAGCCGGACAGGGGACGAGCAGTTCTTC.

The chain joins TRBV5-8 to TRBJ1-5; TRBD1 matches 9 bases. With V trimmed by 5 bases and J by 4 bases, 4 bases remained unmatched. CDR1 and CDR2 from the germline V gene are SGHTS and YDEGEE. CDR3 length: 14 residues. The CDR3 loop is CASSPGQGNQPQHF. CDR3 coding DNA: TGTGCCAGCAGTCCGGGACAGGGAAATCAGCCCCAGCATTTT.

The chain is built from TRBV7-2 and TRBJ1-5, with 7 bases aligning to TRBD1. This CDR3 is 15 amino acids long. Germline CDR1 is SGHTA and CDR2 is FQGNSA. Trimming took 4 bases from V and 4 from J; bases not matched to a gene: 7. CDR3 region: CASSSEQGWNQPQHF. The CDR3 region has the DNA TGTGCCAGCAGCTCCGAACAGGGGTGGAATCAGCCCCAGCATTTT.

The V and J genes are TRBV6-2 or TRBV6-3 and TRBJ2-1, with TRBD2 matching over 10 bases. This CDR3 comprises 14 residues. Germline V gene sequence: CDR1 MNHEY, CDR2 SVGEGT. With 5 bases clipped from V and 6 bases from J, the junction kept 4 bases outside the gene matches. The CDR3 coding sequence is TGTGCCAGCAGTAGGGGACTAGCGTCCAATGAGCAGTTCTTC. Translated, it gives CASSRGLASNEQFF.

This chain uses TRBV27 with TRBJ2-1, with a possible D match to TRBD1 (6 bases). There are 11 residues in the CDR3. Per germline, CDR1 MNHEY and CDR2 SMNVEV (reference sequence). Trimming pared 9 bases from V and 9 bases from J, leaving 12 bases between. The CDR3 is CASYGGLEQFF. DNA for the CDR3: TGTGCCAGTTATGGGGGCCTTGAGCAGTTCTTC.

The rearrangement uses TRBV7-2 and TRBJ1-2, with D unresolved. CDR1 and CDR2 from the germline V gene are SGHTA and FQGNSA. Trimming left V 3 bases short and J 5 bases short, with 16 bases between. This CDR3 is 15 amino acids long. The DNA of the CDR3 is TGTGCCAGCAGCTTTACCAATGGACGGCGATATGGCTACACCTTC. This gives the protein CASSFTNGRRYGYTF.

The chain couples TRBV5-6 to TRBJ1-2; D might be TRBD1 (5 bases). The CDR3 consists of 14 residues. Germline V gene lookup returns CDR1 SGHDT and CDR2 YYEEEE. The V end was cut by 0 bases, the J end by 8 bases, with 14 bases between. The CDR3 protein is CASSLGRGSEGYTF. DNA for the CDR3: TGTGCCAGCAGCTTGGGGAGGGGTTCAGAGGGCTACACCTTC.

In DNA, the CDR3 is TGTGCCAGCAGCCTGACTAGCGTACGCACAGATACGCAGTATTTT. Translation: CASSLTSVRTDTQYF. The genes are TRBV7-2 and TRBJ2-3; 8 positions agree with TRBD2. Germline V CDR1 and CDR2: SGHTA, FQGNSA. J lost 1 base, V lost 5 bases, and 5 bases had no gene match. The CDR3 is 15 amino acids.

The DNA of the CDR3 is TGTGCCAGCAGCTTTGGGGGGTCGGGGGAGCAGTACTTC. Translated: CASSFGGSGEQYF. V gene TRBV7-9 combines with J gene TRBJ2-7, with D tentatively TRBD2 (6 bases). The ends were cut back, 3 bases at V and 7 bases at J, with 13 bases in the middle. The CDR3 loop spans 13 amino acids. Germline V lookup: CDR1 SEHNR, CDR2 FQNEAQ (reference sequence). The whole variable domain, remainder taken from reference TRBV7-9 and TRBJ2-7, is DTGVSQNPRHKITKRGQNVTFRCDPISEHNRLYWYRQTLGQGPEFLTYFQNEAQLEKSRLLSDRFSAERPKGSFSTLEIQRTEQGDSAMYLCASSFGGSGEQYFGPGTRLTVT.

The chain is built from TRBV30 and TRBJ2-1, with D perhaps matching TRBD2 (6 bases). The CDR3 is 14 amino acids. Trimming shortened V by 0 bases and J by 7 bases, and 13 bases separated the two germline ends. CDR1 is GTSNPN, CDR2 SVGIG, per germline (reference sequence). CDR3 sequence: CAWSVRGGGNEQFF. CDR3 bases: TGTGCCTGGAGTGTAAGGGGAGGAGGGAATGAGCAGTTCTTC.

As DNA, the CDR3 is TGCAGCGCTGGGAGGCTACTCGACACTGAAGCTTTCTTT. It encodes CSAGRLLDTEAFF. The chain uses TRBV29-1 and TRBJ1-1; D is unclear. Trimming cost V 7 bases and J 3 bases, with 15 bases left between them. The CDR3 has 13 residues. Looked up from germline, CDR1 is SQVTM and CDR2 is ANQGSEA.

CDR3 sequence (DNA): TGTGCCAGCAGTTACGACGGGACAGGCCAAGAGACCCAGTACTTC. Protein: CASSYDGTGQETQYF. The chain links TRBV6-6 to TRBJ2-5; 8 bases agree with TRBD1. V trimming: 2 bases; J trimming: 1 base; junction bases outside the gene matches: 3. In germline, CDR1 is MNHNY, CDR2 SVGAGI (reference sequence). The CDR3 has 15 residues.

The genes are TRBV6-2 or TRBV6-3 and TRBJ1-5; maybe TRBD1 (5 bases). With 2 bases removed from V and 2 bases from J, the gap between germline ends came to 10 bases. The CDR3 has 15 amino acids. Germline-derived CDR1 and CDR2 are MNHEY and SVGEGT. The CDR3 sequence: CASSYNRGGNQPQHF. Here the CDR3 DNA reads TGTGCCAGCAGTTACAATAGGGGTGGCAATCAGCCCCAGCATTTT.

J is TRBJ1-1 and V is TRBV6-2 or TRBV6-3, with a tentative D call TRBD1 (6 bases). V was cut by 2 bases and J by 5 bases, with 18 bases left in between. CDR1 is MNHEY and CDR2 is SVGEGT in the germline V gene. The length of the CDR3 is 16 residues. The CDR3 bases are TGTGCCAGCAGTTACGAACAGGGAGGGGTTGAGACTGAAGCTTTCTTT. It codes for CASSYEQGGVETEAFF.

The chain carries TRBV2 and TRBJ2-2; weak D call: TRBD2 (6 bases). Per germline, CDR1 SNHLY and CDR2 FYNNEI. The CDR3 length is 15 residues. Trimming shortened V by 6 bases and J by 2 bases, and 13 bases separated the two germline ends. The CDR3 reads CASRGGTYNTGELFF. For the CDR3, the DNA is TGTGCCAGCAGAGGCGGGACTTATAACACCGGGGAGCTGTTTTTT.

The CDR3 DNA is TGTGCCAGCAGCTTAGCCCTAGGGTTCTATGGCTACACCTTC. Amino acid sequence: CASSLALGFYGYTF. V is TRBV7-9 and J is TRBJ1-2; D gene unclear. The V end lost 0 bases, the J end lost 4 bases, and 9 bases lay between the germline ends. CDR1 and CDR2 (germline): SEHNR, FQNEAQ (reference sequence). This CDR3 spans 14 amino acids.

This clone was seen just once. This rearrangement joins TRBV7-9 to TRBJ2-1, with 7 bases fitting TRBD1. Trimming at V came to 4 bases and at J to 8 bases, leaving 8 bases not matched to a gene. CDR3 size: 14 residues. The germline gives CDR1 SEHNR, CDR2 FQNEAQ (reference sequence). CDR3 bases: TGTGCCAGCAGCTCCGGACAGGTCTTTGATGAGCAGTTCTTC. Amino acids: CASSSGQVFDEQFF.

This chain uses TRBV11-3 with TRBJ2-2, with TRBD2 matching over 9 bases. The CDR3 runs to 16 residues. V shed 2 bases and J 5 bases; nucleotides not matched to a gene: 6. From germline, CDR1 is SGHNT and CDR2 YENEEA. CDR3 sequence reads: CASSLPTLAGTGELFF. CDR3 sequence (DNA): TGTGCCAGCAGCTTACCAACCCTAGCGGGGACCGGGGAGCTGTTTTTT.

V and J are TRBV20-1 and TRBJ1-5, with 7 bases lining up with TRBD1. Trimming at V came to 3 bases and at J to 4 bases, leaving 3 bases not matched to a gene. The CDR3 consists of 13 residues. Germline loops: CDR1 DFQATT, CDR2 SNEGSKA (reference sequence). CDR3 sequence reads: CSASVQGNQPQHF. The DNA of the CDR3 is TGCAGTGCTAGTGTACAGGGGAATCAGCCCCAGCATTTT.

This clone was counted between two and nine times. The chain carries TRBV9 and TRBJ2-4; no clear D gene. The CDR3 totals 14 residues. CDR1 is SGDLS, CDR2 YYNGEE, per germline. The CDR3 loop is CAQPSADFKNIQYF. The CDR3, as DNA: TGTGCGCAGCCCAGTGCAGACTTCAAAAACATTCAGTACTTC.

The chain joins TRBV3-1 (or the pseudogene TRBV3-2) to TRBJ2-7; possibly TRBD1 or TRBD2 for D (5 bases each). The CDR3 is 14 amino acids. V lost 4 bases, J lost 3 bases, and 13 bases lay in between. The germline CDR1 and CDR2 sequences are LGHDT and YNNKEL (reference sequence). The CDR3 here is CASSRWGYGYEQYF. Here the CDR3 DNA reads TGTGCCAGCAGCCGGTGGGGGTATGGCTACGAGCAGTACTTC.

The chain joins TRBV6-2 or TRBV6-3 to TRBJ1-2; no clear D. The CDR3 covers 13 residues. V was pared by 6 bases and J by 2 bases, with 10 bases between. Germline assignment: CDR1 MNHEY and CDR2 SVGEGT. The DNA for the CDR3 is TGTGCCAGCAGCCAAGACGAAAACTATGGCTACACCTTC. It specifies CASSQDENYGYTF.

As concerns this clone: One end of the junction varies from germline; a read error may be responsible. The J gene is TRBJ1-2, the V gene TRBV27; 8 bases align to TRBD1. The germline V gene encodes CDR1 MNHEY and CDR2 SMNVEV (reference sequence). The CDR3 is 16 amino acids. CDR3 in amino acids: CASSLSGQGLDYGYTF. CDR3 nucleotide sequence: TGTGCCAGCAGTCTATCCGGACAGGGACTCGACTATGGCTACACCTTC.

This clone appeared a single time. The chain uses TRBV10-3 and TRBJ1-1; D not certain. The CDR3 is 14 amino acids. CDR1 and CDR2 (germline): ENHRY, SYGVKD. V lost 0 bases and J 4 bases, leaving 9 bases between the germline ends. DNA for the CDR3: TGTGCCATCAGTGAGTCTGACACAGTCACTGAAGCTTTCTTT. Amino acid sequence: CAISESDTVTEAFF.

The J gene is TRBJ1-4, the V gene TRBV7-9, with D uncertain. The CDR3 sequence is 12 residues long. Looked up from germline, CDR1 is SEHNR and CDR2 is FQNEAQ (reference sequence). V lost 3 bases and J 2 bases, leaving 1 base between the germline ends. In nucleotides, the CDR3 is TGTGCCAGCAGCTTTACTAATGAAAAACTGTTTTTT. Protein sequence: CASSFTNEKLFF.

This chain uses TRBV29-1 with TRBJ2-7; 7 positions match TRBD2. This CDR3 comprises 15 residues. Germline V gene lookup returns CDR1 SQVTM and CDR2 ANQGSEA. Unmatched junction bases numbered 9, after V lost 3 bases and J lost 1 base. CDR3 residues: CSVDAPAGSSYEQYF. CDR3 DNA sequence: TGCAGCGTTGATGCTCCAGCGGGGAGTTCCTACGAGCAGTACTTC.

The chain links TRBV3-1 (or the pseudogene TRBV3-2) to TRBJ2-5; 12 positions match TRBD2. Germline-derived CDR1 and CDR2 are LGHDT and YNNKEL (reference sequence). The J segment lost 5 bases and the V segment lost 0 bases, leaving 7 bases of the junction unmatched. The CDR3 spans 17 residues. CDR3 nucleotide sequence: TGTGCCAGCAGCCAAGAGGCTAGCGGGGGGGCTTGGGAGACCCAGTACTTC. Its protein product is CASSQEASGGAWETQYF.